The 18 T cell receptor beta chains below come from one sample, sequenced in a study of OX40 agonist ivuxolimab in advanced cancers. Clones were sequenced by immunoSEQ multiplex PCR, and TCRdb holds only the in-frame ones, with some missing. The sample lists more than 95,000 clones; about nine tenths were seen once. This material consisted of CD4+ or CD8+ T cells sorted from blood, taken in a trial of the OX40 agonist ivuxolimab. These receptors all stem from an adult with an advanced solid tumor such as melanoma, head and neck, liver or kidney cancer.

V gene TRBV28 combines with J gene TRBJ2-5; D gene uncertain. V lost 6 bases and J 5 bases, leaving 10 bases between the germline ends. The CDR3 sequence is 12 residues long. Germline CDR1 reads MDHEN; CDR2 reads SYDVKM. The CDR3 coding sequence is TGTGCCAGCAGCAGGTCGGAGGAGACCCAGTACTTC. Translated: CASSRSEETQYF.

The chain is built from TRBV5-1 and TRBJ1-1, with TRBD1 as a possible D gene (5 bases). This CDR3 has 15 residues. The germline V gene has CDR1 SGHRS and CDR2 YFSETQ. V was clipped by 0 bases and J by 1 base, with 10 bases between them. In DNA, the CDR3 is TGCGCCAGCAGCTTGGAGGCGGGGACGAACACTGAAGCTTTCTTT. Its translation: CASSLEAGTNTEAFF.

The rearrangement joins TRBV9 to TRBJ2-1, with TRBD2 matching over 9 bases. The CDR3 has 15 residues. Trimming at V came to 1 base and at J to 4 bases, leaving 3 bases not matched to a gene. Germline-derived CDR1 and CDR2 are SGDLS and YYNGEE. This CDR3 is CASSVSGRLYNEQFF. CDR3 nucleotides: TGTGCCAGCAGCGTAAGCGGGAGGTTATACAATGAGCAGTTCTTC. Drawing the rest from reference TRBV9 and TRBJ2-1, the complete variable domain is DSGVTQTPKHLITATGQRVTLRCSPRSGDLSVYWYQQSLDQGLQFLIQYYNGEERAKGNILERFSAQQFPDLHSELNLSSLELGDSALYFCASSVSGRLYNEQFFGPGTRLTVL.

The rearrangement joins TRBV28 to TRBJ1-2; TRBD1 matches 8 bases. The length of the CDR3 is 14 residues. Germline assignment: CDR1 MDHEN and CDR2 SYDVKM. Trimming removed 6 bases from V and 5 bases from J; junction bases left unmatched: 8. The CDR3 here is CASRSTGVEYGYTF. The CDR3 DNA sequence: TGTGCCAGCAGATCGACAGGGGTAGAGTATGGCTACACCTTC.

V and J are TRBV18 and TRBJ1-4, with D possibly TRBD1 on 6 matching bases. V was clipped by 3 bases and J by 2 bases, with 19 bases between them. CDR3 size: 18 residues. Germline CDR1 and CDR2: KGHSH and LQKENI. This CDR3 is CASSPNRAQMMTNEKLFF. The CDR3 nucleotides read TGTGCCAGCTCACCGAACAGGGCCCAGATGATGACTAATGAAAAACTGTTTTTT.

A note on this clone: This sample also contains other DNA sequences that code for the same CDR3. The CDR3 loop is CASSLWGSGANVLTF. The CDR3 coding sequence is TGTGCCAGCAGTCTATGGGGTTCTGGGGCCAACGTCCTGACTTTC. The rearrangement uses TRBV27 and TRBJ2-6; no clear D gene. CDR3 length: 15 amino acids. Germline V gene lookup returns CDR1 MNHEY and CDR2 SMNVEV (reference sequence). With 5 bases removed from V and 1 base from J, the gap between germline ends came to 9 bases.

The count of this clone is one. V usage is TRBV28 and J usage is TRBJ2-3, with 12 bases lining up with TRBD2. The CDR3 spans 17 residues. The V segment lost 3 bases and the J segment 0 bases; nucleotides outside the gene matches: 4. Germline CDR1 reads MDHEN; CDR2 reads SYDVKM. Written as DNA, the CDR3 is TGTGCCAGCAGTTTGGGGCTAGCGGGAGGGAGCACAGATACGCAGTATTTT. Its protein is CASSLGLAGGSTDTQYF.

V usage is TRBV7-3 and J usage is TRBJ2-1, with D uncertain. V was shortened by 3 bases and J by 5 bases, with 14 bases between the two germline ends. This CDR3 region has 15 residues. Germline V gene data show CDR1 as SGHTA and CDR2 as FQGTGA. Written as DNA, the CDR3 is TGTGCCAGCAGCTTGGGTGGGAACGTCCACAATGAGCAGTTCTTC. Its protein is CASSLGGNVHNEQFF.

The chain links TRBV11-2 to TRBJ2-7; weak D call: TRBD1 (6 bases). With 8 bases removed from V and 3 bases from J, the gap between germline ends came to 11 bases. Germline values: CDR1 SGHAT, CDR2 FQNNGV. CDR3 size: 12 residues. The CDR3 nucleotides read TGTGCCAGCGAGGCAGGGGACTACGAGCAGTACTTC. The encoded protein is CASEAGDYEQYF.

The chain combines TRBV5-1 with TRBJ2-3, with 11 bases aligning to TRBD2. Trimming removed 1 base from V and 0 bases from J; junction bases left unmatched: 7. Looked up from germline, CDR1 is SGHRS and CDR2 is YFSETQ. There are 18 residues in the CDR3. DNA for the CDR3: TGCGCCAGCAGCTTGATCGGAACTAGCGGGGGAAGCACAGATACGCAGTATTTT. Residues: CASSLIGTSGGSTDTQYF.

J is TRBJ1-3 and V is TRBV7-2; D is possibly TRBD1 (6 bases). This CDR3 has 15 residues. The V end lost 3 bases, the J end lost 3 bases, and 12 bases lay between the germline ends. Germline CDR1 is SGHTA and CDR2 is FQGNSA. The chain's CDR3 is CASSFRQDFGNTIYF. The DNA of the CDR3 is TGTGCCAGCAGCTTTAGACAGGACTTTGGAAACACCATATATTTT.

CDR3 protein: CAISKRVENEQFF. CDR3 nucleotide sequence: TGTGCCATCAGTAAGCGGGTGGAGAATGAGCAGTTCTTC. This chain uses TRBV10-3 with TRBJ2-1, with a possible D match to TRBD2 (6 bases). The CDR3 is 13 residues long. Germline CDR1 reads ENHRY; CDR2 reads SYGVKD. V was shortened by 5 bases and J by 7 bases, with 12 bases between the two germline ends.

A single count supports this clone. V and J are TRBV6-7 and TRBJ2-5; 12 positions match TRBD2. TRBV6-7 is an ORF; its function is uncertain. J lost 1 base, V lost 5 bases, and 11 bases had no gene match. The CDR3 consists of 18 residues. The DNA of the CDR3 is TGTGCCAGCAGTCACAGACTAGCGGGAGAGATCCCCCAAGAGACCCAGTACTTC. Amino acids: CASSHRLAGEIPQETQYF.

The chain carries TRBV28 and TRBJ1-5; 7 bases line up with TRBD1. CDR1 MDHEN and CDR2 SYDVKM come from the germline V gene. CDR3 length equals 15 residues. The V gene end was trimmed by 5 bases and the J gene end by 5 bases; junction bases not matched to a gene: 9. CDR3 in amino acids: CASSPPGQTYQPQHF. CDR3 DNA: TGTGCCAGCAGTCCACCGGGACAGACTTATCAGCCCCAGCATTTT.

To note about this clone: Since no conserved phenylalanine or tryptophan closes the CDR3, a read error is the likely cause. It is unclear where the CDR3 begins or ends on the DNA, so no DNA is shown, and the CDR3 is as TCRdb lists it. The V gene is TRBV2, the J gene TRBJ2-3; TRBD2 is the table's D call, not checked against the DNA. A total of 11 residues make up the CDR3, ends included. Germline CDR1 and CDR2: SNHLY and FYNNEI. CDR3 sequence reads: CASKGEEREFL.

This chain connects TRBV6-6 to TRBJ2-7; D call uncertain. V lost 0 bases to trimming and J lost 2 bases, with 8 bases between them. The CDR3 spans 14 residues. Germline V gives CDR1 MNHNY, CDR2 SVGAGI (reference sequence). CDR3: CASSYSSGTYEQYF. CDR3 DNA sequence: TGTGCCAGCAGTTACTCGTCCGGAACCTACGAGCAGTACTTC.

This clone showed up just once. The rearrangement joins TRBV27 to TRBJ2-3, with a weak D call TRBD2 (7 bases). The CDR3 has 16 residues. Germline values: CDR1 MNHEY, CDR2 SMNVEV (reference sequence). V lost 5 bases, J lost 0 bases, and 15 bases lay in between. The CDR3 DNA reads TGTGCCAGCAGTCCCAGGGGCGGGGGAAGCACAGATACGCAGTATTTT. This gives the protein CASSPRGGGSTDTQYF.

This clone was picked up a small number of times. V is TRBV30 and J is TRBJ2-4, with TRBD2 identical over 9 bases. The CDR3 spans 15 residues. J was trimmed by 6 bases and V by 3 bases; bases with no gene match: 9. Germline CDR1 GTSNPN, CDR2 SVGIG (reference sequence). CDR3 amino acids: CAWSRLAVGGNIQYF. In DNA, the CDR3 is TGTGCCTGGAGCCGACTAGCGGTGGGTGGAAACATTCAGTACTTC.